The rows below give T cell receptor beta chains drawn from one sample of a study of T cells in localized non-small cell lung cancer. Profiled with immunoSEQ multiplex PCR; TCRdb holds only in-frame clones, not every one. The repertoire holds some 7,000 clones, with roughly 23% as singletons. Sequences were derived from lung tumor tissue, sampled before any cancer treatment. The receptors originated from a man aged 35 to 70 with stage III squamous cell lung carcinoma. CDR3s include the opening cysteine and the closing phenylalanine or tryptophan. The D gene is left open where the match is weak. The size of a clone is reported for some rows only, either as once, few or many, or as a class for expanded clones.

V gene: TRBV30
clone size: .
J gene: TRBJ1-1
D gene: .
CDR3 protein: CAWMAPEGAEAFF
CDR3 DNA: TGTGCCTGGATGGCGCCAGAGGGAGCGGAAGCTTTCTTT

V gene: TRBV9
clone size: .
J gene: TRBJ2-1
D gene: .
CDR3 protein: CASSVGRGGRHNEQFF
CDR3 DNA: TGTGCCAGCAGCGTCGGGCGAGGGGGGCGTCACAATGAGCAGTTCTTC

V gene: TRBV9
clone size: .
J gene: TRBJ2-3
D gene: .
CDR3 protein: CASMRDSGAFTDTQYF
CDR3 DNA: TGTGCCAGCATGCGGGATAGCGGAGCCTTCACAGATACGCAGTATTTT

V gene: TRBV19
clone size: .
J gene: TRBJ1-3
D gene: .
CDR3 protein: CASSPRTASGNTIYF
CDR3 DNA: TGTGCCAGTAGTCCTAGGACTGCTTCTGGAAACACCATATATTTT

V gene: TRBV6-8
clone size: few
J gene: TRBJ1-3
D gene: .
CDR3 protein: CASRAPFGSGNTIYF
CDR3 DNA: TGTGCCAGCAGAGCCCCCTTTGGGTCCGGAAACACCATATATTTT

V gene: TRBV11-3
clone size: .
J gene: TRBJ2-7
D gene: TRBD2
CDR3 protein: CASSLQRGGYEQYF
CDR3 DNA: TGTGCCAGCAGCTTACAGCGGGGGGGCTACGAGCAGTACTTC

V gene: TRBV11-3
clone size: few
J gene: TRBJ1-2
D gene: .
CDR3 protein: CASSARHQGSNYGYTF
CDR3 DNA: TGTGCCAGCAGCGCCCGGCACCAGGGGTCGAACTATGGCTACACCTTC

V gene: TRBV5-1
clone size: .
J gene: TRBJ2-3
D gene: TRBD1
CDR3 protein: CASSSDRGTDTQYF
CDR3 DNA: TGCGCCAGCAGCTCCGACAGGGGAACAGATACGCAGTATTTT

V gene: TRBV9
clone size: .
J gene: TRBJ1-1
D gene: .
CDR3 protein: CASSERGGNTEAFF
CDR3 DNA: TGTGCCAGCAGTGAACGAGGGGGGAACACTGAAGCTTTCTTT

V gene: TRBV11-3
clone size: few
J gene: TRBJ1-2
D gene: .
CDR3 protein: CASSLGGAHYGYTF
CDR3 DNA: TGTGCCAGCAGCTTAGGAGGGGCCCACTATGGCTACACCTTC

V gene: TRBV6-8
clone size: many
J gene: TRBJ1-5
D gene: .
CDR3 protein: CASSTNSNQPQHF
CDR3 DNA: TGTGCCAGCAGCACCAATAGCAATCAGCCCCAGCATTTT

V gene: TRBV11-3
clone size: .
J gene: TRBJ2-3
D gene: TRBD2
CDR3 protein: CASSSGLAEGDTQYF
CDR3 DNA: TGTGCCAGCAGCTCGGGACTAGCGGAAGGAGATACGCAGTATTTT

V gene: TRBV19
clone size: .
J gene: TRBJ2-7
D gene: TRBD2
CDR3 protein: CASSKGLAGVEMYEQYF
CDR3 DNA: TGTGCCAGTAGTAAAGGACTAGCGGGAGTGGAAATGTACGAGCAGTACTTC

V gene: TRBV5-1
clone size: .
J gene: TRBJ1-6
D gene: .
CDR3 protein: CASSLWTQEANSPLHF
CDR3 DNA: TGCGCCAGCAGCCTTTGGACCCAGGAGGCCAATTCACCCCTCCACTTT

V gene: TRBV1
clone size: .
J gene: TRBJ1-5
D gene: .
CDR3 protein: CASSQEAANQPQHF
CDR3 DNA: TGCGCCAGCAGCCAAGAGGCAGCTAATCAGCCCCAGCATTTT

V gene: TRBV11-3
clone size: medium-sized
J gene: TRBJ2-3
D gene: TRBD2
CDR3 protein: CASSQPGLAGSGDTQYF
CDR3 DNA: TGTGCCAGCAGCCAACCGGGACTAGCGGGATCTGGAGATACGCAGTATTTT

V gene: TRBV28
clone size: .
J gene: TRBJ1-5
D gene: TRBD1
CDR3 protein: CASWDRGRNQPQHF
CDR3 DNA: TGTGCCAGCTGGGACAGGGGACGAAATCAGCCCCAGCATTTT

V gene: TRBV9
clone size: few
J gene: TRBJ2-5
D gene: .
CDR3 protein: CASSVGGGETQYF
CDR3 DNA: TGTGCCAGCAGCGTAGGAGGAGGAGAGACCCAGTACTTC

V gene: TRBV11-3
clone size: many
J gene: TRBJ2-1
D gene: TRBD1
CDR3 protein: CASSLDLDRAEQFF
CDR3 DNA: TGTGCCAGCAGCTTAGATTTGGACAGGGCTGAGCAGTTCTTC

V gene: TRBV6-8
clone size: medium-sized
J gene: TRBJ2-7
D gene: TRBD1
CDR3 protein: CASRGTGPPYEQYF
CDR3 DNA: TGTGCCAGCAGGGGGACAGGGCCCCCCTACGAGCAGTACTTC

V gene: TRBV25-1
clone size: few
J gene: TRBJ1-1
D gene: .
CDR3 protein: CASSDSLMGNLEAFF
CDR3 DNA: TGTGCCAGCAGTGATTCTTTGATGGGTAACTTAGAAGCTTTCTTT

V gene: TRBV11-3
clone size: .
J gene: TRBJ1-5
D gene: TRBD1
CDR3 protein: CASTGGQGENISNQPQHF
CDR3 DNA: TGTGCCAGCACCGGGGGACAGGGGGAGAACATTAGCAATCAGCCCCAGCATTTT

V gene: TRBV30
clone size: .
J gene: TRBJ1-6
D gene: .
CDR3 protein: CAWSLGPNSPLHF
CDR3 DNA: TGTGCCTGGAGCTTGGGGCCCAATTCACCCCTCCACTTT

V gene: TRBV6-7
clone size: .
J gene: TRBJ1-3
D gene: .
CDR3 protein: CASRDGNTIYF
CDR3 DNA: TGTGCCAGCAGAGACGGAAACACCATATATTTT

V gene: TRBV19
clone size: .
J gene: TRBJ2-5
D gene: .
CDR3 protein: CASSIQETQYF
CDR3 DNA: TGTGCCAGTAGTATACAAGAGACCCAGTACTTC

V gene: TRBV19
clone size: once
J gene: TRBJ1-6
D gene: TRBD1
CDR3 protein: CASSIFGGTGENSPLHF
CDR3 DNA: TGTGCCAGTAGTATCTTCGGCGGGACAGGGGAAAATTCACCCCTCCACTTT

V gene: TRBV11-3
clone size: many
J gene: TRBJ1-1
D gene: TRBD1
CDR3 protein: CASSLDRGHYTEAFF
CDR3 DNA: TGTGCCAGCAGCTTAGACAGGGGGCATTATACTGAAGCTTTCTTT

V gene: TRBV11-3
clone size: .
J gene: TRBJ2-7
D gene: .
CDR3 protein: CASSLVASFHEQYF
CDR3 DNA: TGTGCCAGCAGCTTAGTGGCTAGCTTCCACGAGCAGTACTTC

V gene: TRBV6-8
clone size: .
J gene: TRBJ2-1
D gene: TRBD2
CDR3 protein: CASSTPGTSGVNEQFF
CDR3 DNA: TGTGCCAGCAGTACCCCCGGGACTAGCGGGGTCAATGAGCAGTTCTTC

V gene: TRBV11-3
clone size: .
J gene: TRBJ2-1
D gene: .
CDR3 protein: CASSQRSSSYNEQFF
CDR3 DNA: TGTGCCAGCAGCCAGCGGAGTAGCTCCTACAATGAGCAGTTCTTC

V gene: TRBV10-3
clone size: .
J gene: TRBJ2-1
D gene: TRBD1
CDR3 protein: CAITGQGTYNEQFF
CDR3 DNA: TGTGCCATCACCGGACAGGGGACCTACAATGAGCAGTTCTTC